A single T cell receptor beta chain is shown here with its context. These data come from a study of blood T cells in healthy people across ages. A second about 7 to 12 cycle PCR used barcoded and J-beta primers. A single record per CDR3 protein comes from TCRdb applying MiXCR to the 5' RACE reads. This sample has about 1.1 million distinct CDR3 sequences; roughly two fifths occur once, and the top ten carry roughly 13%. The ends were cut back, 1 base at V and 4 bases at J, with 7 bases in the middle. The CDR3 loop spans 14 amino acids. Germline lookup yields CDR1 PRHDT and CDR2 FYEKMQ (reference sequence). Isolation of PBMCs gave at least 7 million cells per sample.

The sample was blood. This receptor was obtained from a man in his late teens or twenties in good health. V gene TRBV13 combines with J gene TRBJ1-4; D is ambiguous. The CDR3, as DNA: TGTGCCAGCAGCTTAGTGCAGGATAATGAAAAACTGTTTTTT. It codes for CASSLVQDNEKLFF.